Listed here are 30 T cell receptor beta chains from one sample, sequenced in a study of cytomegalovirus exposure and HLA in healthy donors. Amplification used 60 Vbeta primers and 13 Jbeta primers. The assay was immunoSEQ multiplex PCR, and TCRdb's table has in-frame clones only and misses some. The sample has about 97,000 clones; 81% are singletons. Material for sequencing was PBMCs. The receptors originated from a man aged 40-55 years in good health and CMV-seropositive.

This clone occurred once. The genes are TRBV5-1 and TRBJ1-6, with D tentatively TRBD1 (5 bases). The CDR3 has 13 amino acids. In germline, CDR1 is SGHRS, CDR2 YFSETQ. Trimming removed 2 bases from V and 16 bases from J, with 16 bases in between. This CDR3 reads CASSLEGGDRLHF. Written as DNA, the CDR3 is TGCGCCAGCAGCTTAGAAGGAGGGGACCGACTCCACTTT.

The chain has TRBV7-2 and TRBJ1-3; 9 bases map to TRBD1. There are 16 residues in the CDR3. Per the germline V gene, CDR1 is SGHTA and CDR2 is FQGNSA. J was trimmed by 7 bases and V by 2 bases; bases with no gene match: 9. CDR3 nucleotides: TGTGCCAGCAGCTTAAGCACCGGGACAGGGATCAACACCATATATTTT. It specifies CASSLSTGTGINTIYF.

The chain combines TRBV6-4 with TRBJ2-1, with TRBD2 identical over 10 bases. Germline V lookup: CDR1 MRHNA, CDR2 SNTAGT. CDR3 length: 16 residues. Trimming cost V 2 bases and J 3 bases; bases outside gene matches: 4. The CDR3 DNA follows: TGTGCCAGCAGTGACCATGAGCGGGGGGGCTACAATGAGCAGTTCTTC. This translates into CASSDHERGGYNEQFF.

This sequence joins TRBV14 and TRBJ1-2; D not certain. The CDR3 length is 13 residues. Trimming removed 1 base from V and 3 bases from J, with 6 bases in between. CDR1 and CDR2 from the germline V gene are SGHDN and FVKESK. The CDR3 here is CASSQGVHYGYTF. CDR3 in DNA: TGTGCCAGCAGCCAAGGAGTTCACTATGGCTACACCTTC.

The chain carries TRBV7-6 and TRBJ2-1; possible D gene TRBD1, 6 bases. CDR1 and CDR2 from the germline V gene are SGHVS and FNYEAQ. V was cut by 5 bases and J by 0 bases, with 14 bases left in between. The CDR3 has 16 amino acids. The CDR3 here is CASSPQQGSSYNEQFF. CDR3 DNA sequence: TGTGCCAGCAGCCCCCAACAGGGTAGCTCCTACAATGAGCAGTTCTTC.

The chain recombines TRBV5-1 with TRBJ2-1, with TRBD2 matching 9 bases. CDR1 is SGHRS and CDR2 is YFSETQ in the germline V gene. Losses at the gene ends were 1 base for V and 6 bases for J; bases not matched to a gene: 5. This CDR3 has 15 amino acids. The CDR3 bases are TGCGCCAGCAGCTTGCTAACTAGCGGGCCCAATGAGCAGTTCTTC. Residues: CASSLLTSGPNEQFF.

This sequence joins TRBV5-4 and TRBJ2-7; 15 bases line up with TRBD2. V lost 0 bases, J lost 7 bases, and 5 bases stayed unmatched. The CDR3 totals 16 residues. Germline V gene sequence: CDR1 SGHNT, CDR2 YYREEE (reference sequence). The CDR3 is CASSLGGLAGGGEQYF. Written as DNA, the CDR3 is TGTGCCAGCAGCTTGGGGGGACTAGCGGGAGGAGGAGAGCAGTACTTC.

The CDR3 DNA reads TGTGCCAGCTCACCCCGGGTTCGGGAGCAGTACTTC. Translating gives CASSPRVREQYF. The V call is TRBV18, the J call TRBJ2-7; D remains unclear. V was pared by 3 bases and J by 7 bases, with 10 bases between. The CDR3 consists of 12 residues. CDR1 is KGHSH and CDR2 is LQKENI in the germline V gene.

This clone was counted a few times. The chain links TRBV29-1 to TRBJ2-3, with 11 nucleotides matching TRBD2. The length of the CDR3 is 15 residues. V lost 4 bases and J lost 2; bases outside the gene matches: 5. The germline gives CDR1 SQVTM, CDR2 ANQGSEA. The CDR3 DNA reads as TGCAGCGTTGGTCCTAGCGGGGGGACCACAGATACGCAGTATTTT. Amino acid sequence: CSVGPSGGTTDTQYF.

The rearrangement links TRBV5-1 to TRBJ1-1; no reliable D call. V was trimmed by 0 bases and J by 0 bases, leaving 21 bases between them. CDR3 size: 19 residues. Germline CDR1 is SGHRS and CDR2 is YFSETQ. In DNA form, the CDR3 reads TGCGCCAGCAGCTTGGTTTTGCAAAAACCGGGAGACATGAACACTGAAGCTTTCTTT. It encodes CASSLVLQKPGDMNTEAFF. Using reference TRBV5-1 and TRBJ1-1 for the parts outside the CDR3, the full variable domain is KAGVTQTPRYLIKTRGQQVTLSCSPISGHRSVSWYQQTPGQGLQFLFEYFSETQRNKGNFPGRFSGRQFSNSRSEMNVSTLELGDSALYLCASSLVLQKPGDMNTEAFFGQGTRLTVV.

Here the CDR3 DNA reads TGTGCCAGCAGTGCTGGACTCTCCTACAATGAGCAGTTCTTC. Translating it yields CASSAGLSYNEQFF. The rearrangement links TRBV6-1 to TRBJ2-1, with D perhaps matching TRBD2 (5 bases). V lost 4 bases, J lost 0 bases, and 7 bases lay in between. This CDR3 has 14 residues. CDR1 MNHNS and CDR2 SASEGT come from the germline V gene.

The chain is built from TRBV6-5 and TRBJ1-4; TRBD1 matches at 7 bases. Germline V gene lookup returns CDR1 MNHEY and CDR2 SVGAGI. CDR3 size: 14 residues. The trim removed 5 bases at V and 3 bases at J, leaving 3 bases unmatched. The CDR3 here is CASSQGEANEKLFF. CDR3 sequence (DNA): TGTGCCAGCAGTCAGGGGGAAGCTAATGAAAAACTGTTTTTT.

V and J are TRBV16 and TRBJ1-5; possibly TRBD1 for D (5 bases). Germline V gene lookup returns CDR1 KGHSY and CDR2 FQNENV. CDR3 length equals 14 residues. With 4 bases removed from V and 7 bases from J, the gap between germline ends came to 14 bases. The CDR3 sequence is CASSPHQGGQPQHF. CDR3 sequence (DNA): TGTGCCAGCAGCCCACACCAGGGTGGCCAGCCCCAGCATTTT. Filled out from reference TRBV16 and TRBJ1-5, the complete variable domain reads GEEVAQTPKHLVRGEGQKAKLYCAPIKGHSYVFWYQQVLKNEFKFLISFQNENVFDETGMPKERFSAKCLPNSPCSLEIQATKLEDSAVYFCASSPHQGGQPQHFGDGTRLSIL.

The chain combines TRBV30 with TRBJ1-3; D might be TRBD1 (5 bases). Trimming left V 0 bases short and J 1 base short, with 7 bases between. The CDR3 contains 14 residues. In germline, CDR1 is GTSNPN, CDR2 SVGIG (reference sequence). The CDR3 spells CAWSVDRSGNTIYF. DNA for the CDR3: TGTGCCTGGAGTGTAGACAGATCTGGAAACACCATATATTTT.

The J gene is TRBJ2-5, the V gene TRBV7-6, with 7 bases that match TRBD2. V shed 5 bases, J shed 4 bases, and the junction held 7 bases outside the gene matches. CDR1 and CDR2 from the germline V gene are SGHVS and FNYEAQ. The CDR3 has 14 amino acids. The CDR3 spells CASSPSGSVETQYF. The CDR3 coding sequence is TGTGCCAGCAGCCCTAGCGGTTCGGTAGAGACCCAGTACTTC.

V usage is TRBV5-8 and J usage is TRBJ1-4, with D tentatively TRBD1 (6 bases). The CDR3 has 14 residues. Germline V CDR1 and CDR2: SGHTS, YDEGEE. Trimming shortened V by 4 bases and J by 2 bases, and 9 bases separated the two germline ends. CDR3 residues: CASSPGGTNEKLFF. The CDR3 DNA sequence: TGTGCCAGCAGCCCGGGGGGCACTAATGAAAAACTGTTTTTT.

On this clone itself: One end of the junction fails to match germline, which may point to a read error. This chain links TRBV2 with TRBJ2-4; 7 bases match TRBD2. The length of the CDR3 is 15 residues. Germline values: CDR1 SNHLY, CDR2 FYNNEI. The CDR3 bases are TGTGCCAGCAGTGTAGAGGGGAGGGCCAAAAACAGTCAGTACTTC. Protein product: CASSVEGRAKNSQYF.

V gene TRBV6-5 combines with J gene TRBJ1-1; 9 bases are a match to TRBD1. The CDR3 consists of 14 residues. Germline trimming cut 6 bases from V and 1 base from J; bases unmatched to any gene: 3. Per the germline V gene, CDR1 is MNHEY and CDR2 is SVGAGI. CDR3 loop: CASRRQGGNTEAFF. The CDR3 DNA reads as TGTGCCAGCAGGCGACAGGGGGGGAACACTGAAGCTTTCTTT.

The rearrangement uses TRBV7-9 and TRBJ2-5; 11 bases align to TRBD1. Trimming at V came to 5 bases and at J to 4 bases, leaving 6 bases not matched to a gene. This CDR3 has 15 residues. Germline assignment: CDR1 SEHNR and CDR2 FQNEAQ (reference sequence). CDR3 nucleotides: TGTGCCAGCAGCCGGGACAGGGGGTCACGAGAGACCCAGTACTTC. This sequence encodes CASSRDRGSRETQYF.

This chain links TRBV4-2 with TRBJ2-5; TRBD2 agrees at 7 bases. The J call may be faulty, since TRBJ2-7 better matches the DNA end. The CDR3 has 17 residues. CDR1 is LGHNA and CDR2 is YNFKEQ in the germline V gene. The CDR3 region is CASSQQSGGSLIYEQYF. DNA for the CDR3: TGTGCCAGCAGCCAACAATCCGGGGGGAGCTTAATTTACGAGCAGTACTTC.

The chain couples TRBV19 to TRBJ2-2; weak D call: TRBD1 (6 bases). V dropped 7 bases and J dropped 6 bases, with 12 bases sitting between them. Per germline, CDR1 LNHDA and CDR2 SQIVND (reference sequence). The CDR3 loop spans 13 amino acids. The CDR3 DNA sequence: TGTGCCAGTACTAGGGACACTCCCGGGGAGCTGTTTTTT. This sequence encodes CASTRDTPGELFF.

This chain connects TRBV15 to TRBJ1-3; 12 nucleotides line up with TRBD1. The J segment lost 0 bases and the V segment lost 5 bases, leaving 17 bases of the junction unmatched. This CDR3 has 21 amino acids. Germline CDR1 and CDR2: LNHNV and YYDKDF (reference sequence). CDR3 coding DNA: TGTGCCACCAGCCGCTACAGGACGGGACAGGGGGCTCTAAGCTCTGGAAACACCATATATTTT. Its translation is CATSRYRTGQGALSSGNTIYF. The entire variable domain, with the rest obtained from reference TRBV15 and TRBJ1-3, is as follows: DAMVIQNPRYQVTQFGKPVTLSCSQTLNHNVMYWYQQKSSQAPKLLFHYYDKDFNNEADTPDNFQSRRPNTSFCFLDIRSPGLGDTAMYLCATSRYRTGQGALSSGNTIYFGEGSWLTVV.

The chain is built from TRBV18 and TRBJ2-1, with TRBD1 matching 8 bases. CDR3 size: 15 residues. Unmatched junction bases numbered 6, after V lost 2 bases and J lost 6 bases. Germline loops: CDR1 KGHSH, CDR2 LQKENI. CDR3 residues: CASSPTVGQGNEQFF. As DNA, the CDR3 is TGTGCCAGCTCACCAACCGTCGGACAGGGCAATGAGCAGTTCTTC.

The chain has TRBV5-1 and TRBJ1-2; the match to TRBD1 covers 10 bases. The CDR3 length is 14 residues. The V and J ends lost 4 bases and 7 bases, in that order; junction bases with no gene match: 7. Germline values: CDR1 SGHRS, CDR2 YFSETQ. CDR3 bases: TGCGCCAGCAGCCCAGAGACAGGGGGCACTGGCTACACCTTC. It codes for CASSPETGGTGYTF.

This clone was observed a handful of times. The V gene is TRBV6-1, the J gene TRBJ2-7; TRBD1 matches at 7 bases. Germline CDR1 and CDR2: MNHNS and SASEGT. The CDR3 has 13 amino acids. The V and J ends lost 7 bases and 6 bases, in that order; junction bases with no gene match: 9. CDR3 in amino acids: CASTLGQFIEQYF. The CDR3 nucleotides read TGTGCCAGCACGCTGGGACAGTTCATCGAGCAGTACTTC.

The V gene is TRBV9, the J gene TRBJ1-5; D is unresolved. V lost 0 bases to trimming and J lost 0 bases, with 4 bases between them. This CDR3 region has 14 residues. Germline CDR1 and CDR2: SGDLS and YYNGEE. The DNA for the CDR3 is TGTGCCAGCAGCGTAGGTTATAGCAATCAGCCCCAGCATTTT. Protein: CASSVGYSNQPQHF. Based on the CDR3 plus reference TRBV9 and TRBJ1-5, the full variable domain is DSGVTQTPKHLITATGQRVTLRCSPRSGDLSVYWYQQSLDQGLQFLIQYYNGEERAKGNILERFSAQQFPDLHSELNLSSLELGDSALYFCASSVGYSNQPQHFGDGTRLSIL.

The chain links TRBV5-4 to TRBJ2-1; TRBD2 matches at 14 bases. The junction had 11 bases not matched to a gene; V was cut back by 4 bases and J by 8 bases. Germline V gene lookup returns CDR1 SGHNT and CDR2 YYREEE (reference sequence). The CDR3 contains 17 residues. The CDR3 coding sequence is TGTGCCAGCAGCCCCGGAGGGACTAGCGGGAGATTCTATGAGCAGTTCTTC. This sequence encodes CASSPGGTSGRFYEQFF. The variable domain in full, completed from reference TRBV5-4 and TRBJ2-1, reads ETGVTQSPTHLIKTRGQQVTLRCSSQSGHNTVSWYQQALGQGPQFIFQYYREEENGRGNFPPRFSGLQFPNYSSELNVNALELDDSALYLCASSPGGTSGRFYEQFFGPGTRLTVL.

The DNA for the CDR3 is TGTGCCAGCAGCCTTGGCCAGGGGTGGGACGAGCAGTACTTC. Translating it yields CASSLGQGWDEQYF. The rearrangement uses TRBV5-6 and TRBJ2-7; D might be TRBD1 (6 bases). Germline V gene data show CDR1 as SGHDT and CDR2 as YYEEEE. The CDR3 length is 14 residues. Trimming left V 4 bases short and J 5 bases short, with 16 bases between. Drawing the rest from reference TRBV5-6 and TRBJ2-7, the complete variable domain is DAGVTQSPTHLIKTRGQQVTLRCSPKSGHDTVSWYQQALGQGPQFIFQYYEEEERQRGNFPDRFSGHQFPNYSSELNVNALLLGDSALYLCASSLGQGWDEQYFGPGTRLTVT.

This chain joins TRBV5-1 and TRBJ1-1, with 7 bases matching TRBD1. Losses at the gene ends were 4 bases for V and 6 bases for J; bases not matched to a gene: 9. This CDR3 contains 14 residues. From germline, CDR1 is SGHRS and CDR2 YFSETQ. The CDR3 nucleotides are TGCGCCAGCAGCCCCCGGACAGGTGGGGCTGAAGCTTTCTTT. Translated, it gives CASSPRTGGAEAFF.

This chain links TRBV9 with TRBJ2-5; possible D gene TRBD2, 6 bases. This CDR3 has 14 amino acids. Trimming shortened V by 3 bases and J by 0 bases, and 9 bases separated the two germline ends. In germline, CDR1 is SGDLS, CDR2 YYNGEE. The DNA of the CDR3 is TGTGCCAGCAGCGGGGCGGGGTACCAAGAGACCCAGTACTTC. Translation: CASSGAGYQETQYF.